The rows below give T cell receptor beta chains drawn from one sample of a study of human T cells and chemical hapten exposure. Each CDR3 protein gets one entry after TCRdb re-called the RACE reads with MiXCR. The sample holds roughly 130,000 distinct CDR3 sequences, approximately 11% seen once. The sample here was whole blood, taken in connection with sensitization to the hapten diphenylcyclopropenone (DPC). These receptors came from a woman between 50 and 59 years old with alopecia areata. Some clones in this sample may be carry-over from other donors' samples. Each CDR3 is given with its conserved first and last residue. D genes are given only for firm matches. Some rows have no size entry. The others give once, few or many, or a class for an expanded clone.

D | J | V | size | DNA | CDR3
TRBD2 | TRBJ2-7 | TRBV28 | few | TGTGCCAGCAAAAGGCCGTGGACTAGCGAGAGCGAGCAGTACTTC | CASKRPWTSESEQYF
NA | TRBJ2-5 | TRBV29-1 | few | TGCAGCGCGGGGGAATCACCGGAGACCCAGTACTTC | CSAGESPETQYF
NA | TRBJ2-7 | TRBV4-3 | many | TGCGCCAGCAGCCAAGATGACAGCCACGAGCAGTACTTC | CASSQDDSHEQYF
NA | TRBJ2-7 | TRBV12-3/TRBV12-4 | NA | TGTGCCAGCAGCAAGGCAGCCGAGCAGTACTTC | CASSKAAEQYF
TRBD2 | TRBJ2-3 | TRBV12-3/TRBV12-4 | NA | TGTGCCAGCAGGGGACTAGCGGGGGAGCACACAGATACGCAGTATTTT | CASRGLAGEHTDTQYF
NA | TRBJ2-1 | TRBV29-1 | few | TGCAGCGTCGAAAGGCGCGGCAATGAGCAGTTCTTC | CSVERRGNEQFF
TRBD1 | TRBJ2-5 | TRBV2 | NA | TGTGCCAGCAGTGTAGGACAGGGGCGAGAGACCCAGTACTTC | CASSVGQGRETQYF
NA | TRBJ1-5 | TRBV11-2 | NA | TGTGCCAGCAGCTTAGATCCAGGCCGCAATCAGCCCCAGCATTTT | CASSLDPGRNQPQHF
NA | TRBJ2-5 | TRBV12-3/TRBV12-4 | NA | TGTGCCAGCTCCACGGGGGAAGGGACCCAGTACTTC | CASSTGEGTQYF
NA | TRBJ2-7 | TRBV27 | many | TGTGCCAGCAGCCGGGGTTTATACGAGCAGTACTTC | CASSRGLYEQYF
TRBD1 | TRBJ1-6 | TRBV10-3 | NA | TGTGCCATCAGTGACCGGCCCTTGGGACAGGGCGGTTCACCCCTCCACTTT | CAISDRPLGQGGSPLHF
NA | TRBJ1-5 | TRBV4-1 | NA | TGCGCCAGCAGCCCAGCCCCGGGTTTTAGCAATCAGCCCCAGCATTTT | CASSPAPGFSNQPQHF
TRBD1 | TRBJ1-5 | TRBV7-8 | few | TGTGCCAGCAGCCGCGGGACAGTTGATCAGCCCCAGCATTTT | CASSRGTVDQPQHF
TRBD2 | TRBJ2-1 | TRBV6-6 | few | TGTGCCAGCAGTTATACTAGCGGGAGGAACAATGAGCAGTTCTTC | CASSYTSGRNNEQFF
NA | TRBJ2-3 | TRBV12-3/TRBV12-4 | NA | TGTGCCAGCAGTTCAACAGGGTTTAGCTCAGATACGAAGTATTTT | CASSSTGFSSDTKYF
NA | TRBJ1-1 | TRBV10-3 | few | TGTGCCGCCCGGGGGGGGCTGAACACTGAAGCTTTCTTT | CAARGGLNTEAFF
TRBD1 | TRBJ2-3 | TRBV5-1 | NA | TGCGCCAGCAGCTTCCGAGGGGGCAGCACAGATACGCAGTATTTT | CASSFRGGSTDTQYF
NA | TRBJ1-1 | TRBV6-5 | NA | TGTGCCAGCAGTTGGGAAGGGATGGGAACTGAAGCTTTCTTT | CASSWEGMGTEAFF
NA | TRBJ2-5 | TRBV11-3 | NA | TGTGCCAGCAGCTTATTCTATTCCGAGGTCCGGCAAGAGACCCAGTACTTC | CASSLFYSEVRQETQYF
NA | TRBJ2-5 | TRBV2 | NA | NA | CASTSGQQWQETQYF
NA | TRBJ1-6 | TRBV5-1 | few | TGCGCCAGCAGCTTGGATCGGGTCTCACCCCTCCACTTT | CASSLDRVSPLHF
NA | TRBJ2-7 | TRBV7-8 | few | TGTGCCAGCAGCTTGAACGGGGATATATACGAGCAGTACTTC | CASSLNGDIYEQYF
TRBD2 | TRBJ2-3 | TRBV24-1 | few | TGTGCCACCAGTCTCCCGGGACTAGCGACGACAGATACGCAGTATTTT | CATSLPGLATTDTQYF
NA | TRBJ2-3 | TRBV27 | few | TGTGCCAGCAGTTCGGGGTCGAGCACAGATACGCAGTATTTT | CASSSGSSTDTQYF
NA | TRBJ1-1 | TRBV7-8 | NA | TGTGCCAGCAGCTTGGGCCTTTTCACTGAAGCTTTCTTT | CASSLGLFTEAFF
TRBD2 | TRBJ2-1 | TRBV4-3 | NA | TGCGCCAGCAGCCCAGAGAGCGGGAGGGCCCACAATGAGCAGTTCTTC | CASSPESGRAHNEQFF
NA | TRBJ2-5 | TRBV12-3/TRBV12-4 | few | TGTGCCAGCAGTAAGGGCGACCAAGAGACCCAGTACTTC | CASSKGDQETQYF
TRBD2 | TRBJ2-6 | TRBV5-1 | many | TGCGCCAGCAGCTCGTGGACTAGCGGGAGAGGTGCTGGGGCCAACGTCCTGACTTTC | CASSSWTSGRGAGANVLTF
TRBD2 | TRBJ2-1 | TRBV9 | few | TGTGCCAGCAGCGTAAGGACTAGCGGGAACAATGAGCAGTTCTTC | CASSVRTSGNNEQFF
NA | TRBJ2-7 | TRBV5-1 | many | TGCGCCAGCAGCTACTACGGGGGTTCCTACGAGCAGTACTTC | CASSYYGGSYEQYF
TRBD1 | TRBJ1-2 | TRBV29-1 | many | TGCAGCGTGGAGGACAGGGATAACTATGGCTACACCTTC | CSVEDRDNYGYTF
TRBD2 | TRBJ2-3 | TRBV12-5 | few | TGTGCTAGTGGTTTGGTAGGGGGCGGGAGGGGAGATACGCAGTATTTT | CASGLVGGGRGDTQYF
TRBD1 | TRBJ1-2 | TRBV2 | few | TGTGCCAGTGGACAGGGCTATGGCTACACCTTC | CASGQGYGYTF
NA | TRBJ2-5 | TRBV6-2/TRBV6-3 | NA | TGTGCCAGCAGCGGAGCGCCAGAGACCCAGTACTTC | CASSGAPETQYF
TRBD1 | TRBJ1-1 | TRBV6-2/TRBV6-3 | NA | TGTGCCAGCAGTACAGGGGAAAGTTGGACTGAAGCTTTCTTT | CASSTGESWTEAFF